This T cell receptor beta chain comes out of a study of blood T cell repertoires in COVID-19. Looking at the study overall: Samples representing acute and convalescent COVID-19 were sourced from the United States, Italy and Spain. T cells, B-cell-depleted T cells, or PBMCs provided the cDNA or gDNA that served as material.

In the study's own analysis: Amplification from reference gene primers served as the basis for estimated nucleated cell counts. Produced via immunoSEQ multiplex PCR; TCRdb's table is partial and in-frame only. Clonal size and the V and J genes are those of that table, whereas D and trimming came from the DNA. This sample yields about 100,000 clones, of which around 87% are seen a single time; nearly 20% belongs to the top ten. The germline V and J ends were trimmed by 2 bases and 8 bases, with 9 bases remaining between them. The CDR3 is 13 residues long. Germline lookup yields CDR1 LGHNA and CDR2 YNFKEQ.

The chain has TRBV4-2 and TRBJ1-4; D ambiguous. This sequence was found in a human donor in a cohort sampled during active COVID-19. Sequenced material: peripheral blood. CDR3 loop: CASSQYSLEKLFF. The CDR3 DNA follows: TGTGCCAGCAGCCAATATTCCTTGGAAAAACTGTTTTTT.